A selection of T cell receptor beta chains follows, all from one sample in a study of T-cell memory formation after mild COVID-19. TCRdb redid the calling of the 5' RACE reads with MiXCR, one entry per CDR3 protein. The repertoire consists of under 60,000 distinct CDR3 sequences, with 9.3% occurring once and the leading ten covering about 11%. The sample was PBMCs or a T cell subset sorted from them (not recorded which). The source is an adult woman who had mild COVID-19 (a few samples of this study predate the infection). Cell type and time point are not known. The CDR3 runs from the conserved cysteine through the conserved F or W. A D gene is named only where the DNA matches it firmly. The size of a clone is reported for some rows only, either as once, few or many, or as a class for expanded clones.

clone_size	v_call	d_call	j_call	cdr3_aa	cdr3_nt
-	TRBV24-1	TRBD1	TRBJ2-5	CATSSGTGLVETQYF	TGTGCCACCAGCTCCGGGACAGGGTTAGTGGAGACCCAGTACTTC
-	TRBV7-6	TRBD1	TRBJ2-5	CASRDLPGQGLSTQYF	TGTGCCAGCAGGGATCTTCCGGGACAGGGGCTTTCAACCCAGTACTTC
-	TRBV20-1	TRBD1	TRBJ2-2	CSALTGGNTGELFF	TGCAGTGCTCTTACAGGGGGGAACACCGGGGAGCTGTTTTTT
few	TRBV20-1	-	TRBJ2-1	CSARIQPQSSYNEQFF	TGCAGTGCTAGAATCCAGCCCCAGAGCTCCTACAATGAGCAGTTCTTC
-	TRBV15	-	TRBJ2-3	CATSPRAGGDTQYF	TGTGCCACCAGCCCTAGAGCTGGTGGAGATACGCAGTATTTT
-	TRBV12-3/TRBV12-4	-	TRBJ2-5	CASSLVTTGETQYF	TGTGCCAGCAGTTTAGTGACCACAGGAGAGACCCAGTACTTC
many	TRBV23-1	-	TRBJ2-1	CASPPTGGSYNEQFF	TGCGCCAGCCCTCCGACAGGAGGCTCCTACAATGAGCAGTTCTTC
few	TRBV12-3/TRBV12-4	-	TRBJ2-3	CASSLGSPGSTDTQYF	TGTGCCAGCAGTTTGGGGTCCCCTGGTTCCACAGATACGCAGTATTTT
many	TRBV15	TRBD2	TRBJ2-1	CATSGERGPYNEQFF	TGTGCCACCAGCGGCGAGCGGGGCCCCTACAATGAGCAGTTCTTC
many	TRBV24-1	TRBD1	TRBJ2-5	CATSDLTRGLEETQYF	TGTGCCACCAGTGATTTAACCAGGGGGCTGGAGGAGACCCAGTACTTC
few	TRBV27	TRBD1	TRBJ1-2	CASSSLTFQGANGYTF	TGTGCCAGCAGTTCCCTAACCTTTCAGGGGGCTAATGGCTACACCTTC
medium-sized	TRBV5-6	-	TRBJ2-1	CASSSDGSYNEQFF	TGTGCCAGCAGCTCCGACGGTAGCTACAATGAGCAGTTCTTC
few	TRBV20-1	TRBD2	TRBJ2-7	CSASTWASGTGEQYF	TGCAGTGCTAGCACCTGGGCTAGCGGGACGGGAGAGCAGTACTTC
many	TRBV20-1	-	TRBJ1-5	CSAGTSADQPQHF	TGCAGTGCCGGGACCTCGGCGGATCAGCCCCAGCATTTT
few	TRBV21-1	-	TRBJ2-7	CASSKARGGCYYEQYF	TGTGCCAGCAGCAAAGCGCGGGGTGGCTGCTACTACGAGCAGTACTTC
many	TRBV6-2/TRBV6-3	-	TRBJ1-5	CASSYGWGNGNQPQHF	TGTGCCAGCAGTTACGGGTGGGGGAATGGCAATCAGCCCCAGCATTTT
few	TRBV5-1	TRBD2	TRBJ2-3	CASSRRRAGGTSTDTQYF	TGCGCCAGCAGCCGCCGTCGAGCGGGGGGAACCAGCACAGATACGCAGTATTTT
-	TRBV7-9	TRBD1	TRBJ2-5	CASSFRTGGLGETQYF	TGTGCCAGCAGTTTTCGGACAGGGGGCCTGGGGGAGACCCAGTACTTC
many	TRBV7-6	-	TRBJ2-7	CASSLDSLEQYF	TGTGCCAGCAGCTTAGACTCCCTCGAGCAGTACTTC
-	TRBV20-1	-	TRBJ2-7	CSADFPLTYEQYF	TGCAGTGCTGATTTTCCACTCACCTACGAGCAGTACTTC
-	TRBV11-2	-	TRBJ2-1	CASSLGGTSSYNEQFF	TGTGCCAGCAGCTTAGGGGGCACTAGCTCCTACAATGAGCAGTTCTTC
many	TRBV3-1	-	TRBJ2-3	CASSPSTGAPGSTDTQYF	TGTGCCAGCAGCCCGAGTACCGGAGCCCCGGGGTCCACAGATACGCAGTATTTT
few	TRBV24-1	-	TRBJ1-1	CATSNGVGNTEAFF	TGTGCCACCAGTAATGGGGTGGGAAACACTGAAGCTTTCTTT
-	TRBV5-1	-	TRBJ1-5	CASSLSVDQPQHF	TGCGCCAGCAGCTTAAGCGTAGATCAGCCCCAGCATTTT
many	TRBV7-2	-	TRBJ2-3	CASSFSPSDTQYF	TGTGCCAGCAGCTTCTCCCCCTCTGATACGCAGTATTTT
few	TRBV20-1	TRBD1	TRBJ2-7	CSARDLGQGNYEQYF	TGCAGTGCTAGAGATCTGGGACAGGGTAACTACGAGCAGTACTTC
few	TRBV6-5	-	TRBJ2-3	CASSYGGTVPSTDTQYF	TGTGCCAGCAGTTACGGGGGGACAGTGCCTAGCACAGATACGCAGTATTTT
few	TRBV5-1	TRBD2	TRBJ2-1	CASSLPGRLAGNNEQFF	TGCGCCAGCAGCTTGCCGGGTCGCCTAGCGGGAAACAATGAGCAGTTCTTC
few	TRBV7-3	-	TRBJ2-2	CASSFKGYTGELFF	TGTGCCAGCAGCTTTAAGGGGTACACCGGGGAGCTGTTTTTT
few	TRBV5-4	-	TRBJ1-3	CASSLGGSSGNTIYF	TGTGCCAGCAGCCTTGGAGGCAGCTCTGGAAACACCATATATTTT
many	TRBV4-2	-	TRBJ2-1	CASSQDTGTLYNEQFF	TGTGCCAGCAGCCAAGATACCGGGACTTTATACAATGAGCAGTTCTTC
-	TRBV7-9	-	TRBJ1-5	CASSAENRLPQHF	TGTGCCAGCAGCGCCGAAAATCGTTTACCCCAGCATTTT
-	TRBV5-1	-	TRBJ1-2	CASSLETGANYGYTF	TGCGCCAGCAGCTTGGAGACAGGCGCGAACTATGGCTACACCTTC
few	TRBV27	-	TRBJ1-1	CASSLRGSTEAFF	TGTGCCAGCAGTTTAAGGGGGTCCACTGAAGCTTTCTTT
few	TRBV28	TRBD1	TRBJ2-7	CASRSWTGVIYEQYF	TGTGCCAGCCGATCCTGGACAGGGGTGATCTACGAGCAGTACTTC
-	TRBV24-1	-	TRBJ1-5	CATSEGSSNQPQHF	TGTGCCACCAGTGAGGGGAGTAGCAATCAGCCCCAGCATTTT
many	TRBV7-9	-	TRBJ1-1	CASSLSGANTEAFF	TGTGCCAGCAGCTTAAGTGGGGCGAACACTGAAGCTTTCTTT
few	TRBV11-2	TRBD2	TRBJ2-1	CASSLEGLAGVSAFF	TGTGCCAGCAGCTTAGAAGGACTAGCGGGAGTAAGTGCGTTCTTC
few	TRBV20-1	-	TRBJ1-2	CSAEKNRVNYGYTF	TGCAGTGCAGAAAAGAACAGGGTTAACTATGGCTACACCTTC
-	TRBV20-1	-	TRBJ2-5	CSASEPSAFRETQYF	TGCAGTGCTAGTGAACCTAGCGCCTTCAGGGAGACCCAGTACTTC
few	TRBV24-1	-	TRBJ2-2	CATSVTGEDTGELFF	TGTGCCACCAGTGTAACAGGGGAGGACACCGGGGAGCTGTTTTTT
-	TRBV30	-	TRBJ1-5	CAWSTLDSNQPQHF	TGTGCCTGGAGCACTCTGGACAGCAATCAGCCCCAGCATTTT
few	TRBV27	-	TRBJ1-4	CASSPLLMAEKLFF	TGTGCCAGCAGTCCCCTGTTGATGGCGGAAAAACTGTTTTTT
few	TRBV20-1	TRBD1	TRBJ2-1	CSARDLAGGEQFF	TGCAGTGCTAGAGATCTAGCAGGGGGCGAGCAGTTCTTC
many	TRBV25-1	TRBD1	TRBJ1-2	CASSTRGTVNYGYTF	TGTGCCAGCAGTACCCGCGGGACAGTAAACTATGGCTACACCTTC